These 20 T cell receptor beta chains share one sample of origin, sequenced in a study of T cells in Graves' hyperthyroidism and ophthalmopathy. Researchers took RNA transcripts and amplified the TCR beta CDR3 regions from them. In the first-round RT-PCR of the TCR CDR3, the HTBI primer set was used. MiXCR was run by TCRdb on the multiplex PCR reads, yielding one entry per CDR3 protein. The table has 250,000 to 300,000 distinct CDR3 sequences, 15% seen once. Sample: blood. Receptor source: a woman between 45 and 60 years old with Graves' hyperthyroidism that later progressed to Graves' ophthalmopathy.

This clonotype was counted ten times or more. This rearrangement joins TRBV7-9 to TRBJ2-7; TRBD1 might be the D (6 bases). The CDR3 length is 13 residues. The germline CDR1 and CDR2 sequences are SEHNR and FQNEAQ (reference sequence). Between the trimmed V and J ends, which lost 8 bases and 2 bases, there was a span of 13 bases. In DNA form, the CDR3 reads TGTGCCAGCGTCGGGACAACTCCCTACGAGCAGTACTTC. Amino acids: CASVGTTPYEQYF.

The chain combines TRBV27 with TRBJ1-6, with TRBD1 matching over 9 bases. The length of the CDR3 is 18 residues. Trimming took 5 bases from V and 1 from J; bases not matched to a gene: 9. Looked up from germline, CDR1 is MNHEY and CDR2 is SMNVEV (reference sequence). CDR3 DNA: TGTGCCAGCAGTCTCGGGACAGGGAAACGGTCCTATAATTCACCCCTCCACTTT. Translating gives CASSLGTGKRSYNSPLHF.

To note about this clonotype: A much bigger clone sits one base away, suggesting this may be a read error. V is TRBV10-3 and J is TRBJ2-1, with 9 positions matching TRBD2. CDR1 and CDR2 from the germline V gene are ENHRY and SYGVKD. Unmatched junction bases numbered 10, after V lost 3 bases and J lost 7 bases. The CDR3 has 16 residues. The CDR3 loop reads CAISDWREGLWNEQFF. CDR3 nucleotides: TGTGCCATCAGTGACTGGCGGGAGGGCCTGTGGAATGAGCAGTTCTTC.

This clonotype was seen many times. The V and J genes are TRBV20-1 and TRBJ2-3; the D gene could be TRBD1 or TRBD2 (5 bases each). Germline values: CDR1 DFQATT, CDR2 SNEGSKA (reference sequence). The CDR3 covers 13 residues. V dropped 3 bases and J dropped 6 bases, with 13 bases sitting between them. The CDR3 DNA is TGCAGTGCTAGCGGGAACGAGGGGGATACGCAGTATTTT. Translating it yields CSASGNEGDTQYF.

This clonotype was observed many times. V gene TRBV20-1 combines with J gene TRBJ2-3, with D unresolved. V gave up 4 bases and J gave up 3 bases, with 14 bases separating them. CDR3 length: 14 residues. Germline V gene lookup returns CDR1 DFQATT and CDR2 SNEGSKA (reference sequence). This CDR3 reads CSATTALWTDTQYF. In DNA form, the CDR3 reads TGCAGTGCTACGACGGCCCTGTGGACAGATACGCAGTATTTT.

This sequence joins TRBV12-3 or TRBV12-4 and TRBJ2-3, with 12 bases lining up with TRBD2. The CDR3 is 16 amino acids. Losses at the gene ends were 1 base for V and 10 bases for J; bases not matched to a gene: 9. CDR3 sequence: CASSLGGLAGRYPQYF. The CDR3 DNA sequence: TGTGCCAGCAGTTTAGGCGGACTAGCGGGAAGGTATCCGCAGTATTTT.

For this clonotype: The CDR3 carries no conserved terminal phenylalanine or tryptophan, so it likely arises from a read error. The CDR3 DNA reads TGTGCCAGCAGTTTACTCAGCGGGAGGAACACCGGGGAGCTGTTTTCT. Encoded protein: CASSLLSGRNTGELFS. V usage is TRBV28 and J usage is TRBJ2-2, with TRBD2 matching 8 bases. The CDR3 has 16 amino acids. V was pared by 2 bases and J by 1 base, with 3 bases of the junction left unmatched. Germline V gene data show CDR1 as MDHEN and CDR2 as SYDVKM.

The table lists this clonotype with many counts. The V call is TRBV2, the J call TRBJ1-2; 10 bases align to TRBD1. The CDR3 runs 13 residues. Germline-derived CDR1 and CDR2 are SNHLY and FYNNEI. J lost 7 bases, V lost 10 bases, and 9 bases had no gene match. In DNA form, the CDR3 reads TGTGCCACTTCAGGGGACAGGGGAGGTGGCTACACCTTC. This gives the protein CATSGDRGGGYTF.

This clonotype came up many times. The V and J genes are TRBV20-1 and TRBJ1-2; D is uncertain. Trimming pared 4 bases from V and 5 bases from J, leaving 17 bases between. The germline gives CDR1 DFQATT, CDR2 SNEGSKA (reference sequence). The CDR3 has 14 residues. CDR3 loop: CSAIPSSRWYGYTF. CDR3 nucleotide sequence: TGCAGTGCTATCCCGAGCTCCAGGTGGTATGGCTACACCTTC.

This clonotype showed up many times. The chain employs TRBV7-9 and TRBJ2-1, with no clear D. V was pared by 2 bases and J by 5 bases, with 4 bases between. The CDR3 spans 12 residues. Looked up from germline, CDR1 is SEHNR and CDR2 is FQNEAQ (reference sequence). The CDR3 spells CASSLPDNEQFF. The CDR3 DNA follows: TGTGCCAGCAGCTTACCGGACAATGAGCAGTTCTTC.

This sequence joins TRBV28 and TRBJ2-1; D may be TRBD1 or TRBD2 (5 bases each). The CDR3 is 13 amino acids. Trimming removed 5 bases at V and 8 bases at J, with 13 bases between. Per germline, CDR1 MDHEN and CDR2 SYDVKM. CDR3 loop: CASSKGTVYEQFF. CDR3 nucleotide sequence: TGTGCCAGCAGTAAAGGGACCGTCTATGAGCAGTTCTTC.

This sequence joins TRBV12-3 or TRBV12-4 and TRBJ1-1; D is undetermined. Deletions cut 3 bases from V and 8 bases from J, with 10 bases between. The CDR3 has 12 residues. The CDR3 region has the DNA TGTGCCAGCAGTTTTTCGGCTCTCGAAGCTTTCTTT. Its protein is CASSFSALEAFF.

The chain has TRBV19 and TRBJ2-6; D might be TRBD2 (5 bases). The CDR3 runs to 18 residues. Germline V CDR1 and CDR2: LNHDA, SQIVND (reference sequence). The germline V and J ends were trimmed by 3 bases and 3 bases, with 18 bases remaining between them. The CDR3 protein is CASSILGMLSGGANVLTF. CDR3 coding DNA: TGTGCCAGTAGTATTCTCGGGATGTTGAGTGGTGGGGCCAACGTCCTGACTTTC.

Regarding this clonotype: Since a much larger clone is just one base distant, this may be a read error. This chain joins TRBV12-3 or TRBV12-4 and TRBJ1-2, with D uncertain. V was cut by 7 bases and J by 6 bases, with 15 bases left in between. This CDR3 is 13 amino acids long. The CDR3 loop reads CASTGTPDHGYTF. The CDR3 DNA follows: TGTGCCAGCACTGGAACCCCGGACCATGGCTACACCTTC.

This clonotype was seen many times. V is TRBV7-2 and J is TRBJ2-7; D possibly corresponds to TRBD2 (6 bases). The CDR3 contains 16 residues. The germline CDR1 and CDR2 sequences are SGHTA and FQGNSA. V was pared by 0 bases and J by 1 base, with 13 bases between. The chain's CDR3 is CASSLAGGPVSYEQYF. CDR3 bases: TGTGCCAGCAGCTTAGCGGGGGGACCTGTATCCTACGAGCAGTACTTC.

The table lists this clonotype with a few counts. The chain recombines TRBV19 with TRBJ2-3; the D is unclear. With 7 bases removed from V and 3 bases from J, the gap between germline ends came to 8 bases. CDR3 length: 12 residues. Looked up from germline, CDR1 is LNHDA and CDR2 is SQIVND (reference sequence). The DNA of the CDR3 is TGTGCCAGTACCGATGGGACAGATACGCAGTATTTT. Its protein product is CASTDGTDTQYF.

This clonotype was picked up a small number of times. The J gene is TRBJ2-7, the V gene TRBV20-1, with 8 nucleotides matching TRBD2. With 2 bases clipped from V and 2 bases from J, the junction kept 11 bases outside the gene matches. The CDR3 has 16 residues. CDR1 and CDR2 from the germline V gene are DFQATT and SNEGSKA (reference sequence). The CDR3 spells CSARRDVSGSTYEQYF. CDR3 sequence (DNA): TGCAGTGCTAGACGAGATGTAAGCGGGAGTACCTACGAGCAGTACTTC.

The chain couples TRBV2 to TRBJ2-1; perhaps TRBD2 as D (5 bases). Trimming took off 0 bases at V and 3 bases at J, with 9 bases between the two ends. Germline values: CDR1 SNHLY, CDR2 FYNNEI. This CDR3 is 15 amino acids long. CDR3 sequence (DNA): TGTGCCAGCAGTGAAGCGGGAGCCTACTACAATGAGCAGTTCTTC. The encoded protein is CASSEAGAYYNEQFF.

To note about this clonotype: This sequence may be a read error, since a much larger clone differs from it by one base. This chain joins TRBV14 and TRBJ1-1; no clear D gene. The CDR3 is 12 residues long. CDR1 SGHDN and CDR2 FVKESK come from the germline V gene. V lost 3 bases, J lost 1 base, and 3 bases lay in between. The CDR3 is CASSHPNTEAFF. The CDR3 nucleotides read TGTGCCAGCAGCCACCCGAACACTGAAGCTTTCTTT.

Note on this clonotype: This may stem from a read error, because a much larger clone lies one nucleotide away. J is TRBJ2-3 and V is TRBV5-1, with D perhaps matching TRBD1 (6 bases). There are 14 residues in the CDR3. Germline CDR1 SGHRS, CDR2 YFSETQ. The CDR3 nucleotides read TGCGCCGGCAGCCGCGGACAGAGCACAGATACGCAGTATTTT. It specifies CAGSRGQSTDTQYF.